These T cell receptor beta chains were read from a single sample in a study of CD8 T cells in ankylosing spondylitis. Via MiXCR, TCRdb re-called the 5' RACE reads, giving one row per CDR3 protein. The data show about 52,000 distinct CDR3 sequences, with about 7% seen just once and roughly 8.1% held by the top ten. The sequencing sample was made of blood, either unsorted or a sorted T cell fraction (not recorded which). Every receptor here comes from a female donor with ankylosing spondylitis or in good health (not recorded which). Each CDR3 is given with its conserved first and last residue. D genes are given only for firm matches. Only part of the rows carry a size: once, few, many, or a class if the clone is expanded.

v_call,d_call,j_call,clone_size,cdr3_aa,cdr3_nt
TRBV6-5,TRBD1,TRBJ2-3,-,CASSYSGTGDVDTQYF,TGTGCCAGCAGTTACTCGGGGACAGGGGACGTCGATACGCAGTATTTT
TRBV20-1,TRBD2,TRBJ2-2,many,CSARGLAGGPSTGELFF,TGCAGTGCTAGAGGACTAGCGGGGGGGCCAAGTACCGGGGAGCTGTTTTTT
TRBV5-1,TRBD1,TRBJ2-3,many,CASSSGTGDGTQYF,TGCGCCAGCAGCTCCGGGACAGGGGACGGTACGCAGTATTTT
TRBV2,-,TRBJ1-5,many,CASSVGQGRQPQHF,TGTGCCAGCAGTGTGGGTCAGGGAAGACAGCCCCAGCATTTT
TRBV5-1,-,TRBJ2-5,many,CASMDGNQETQYF,TGCGCCAGCATGGACGGAAACCAAGAGACCCAGTACTTC
TRBV12-3/TRBV12-4,TRBD1,TRBJ2-1,many,CASSLEGQGGVDNEQFF,TGTGCCAGCAGTTTAGAGGGACAGGGAGGCGTCGACAATGAGCAGTTCTTC
TRBV20-1,-,TRBJ1-3,many,CSARTDGNTIYF,TGCAGTGCTAGAACTGATGGAAACACCATATATTTT
TRBV20-1,TRBD1,TRBJ2-2,few,CSARGLDRGRIGELFF,TGCAGTGCTAGAGGGTTGGACAGGGGGAGAATCGGGGAGCTGTTTTTT
TRBV20-1,TRBD1,TRBJ1-2,many,CSAREGTGVGYTF,TGCAGTGCTAGAGAAGGGACAGGGGTAGGCTACACCTTC
TRBV20-1,-,TRBJ1-6,many,CSARDLGLSSSPLHF,TGCAGTGCTAGAGATCTGGGCCTTAGCTCTTCACCCCTCCACTTT
TRBV5-1,-,TRBJ2-3,many,CASRVLPGGPDTQYF,TGCGCCAGCAGAGTTTTGCCGGGGGGCCCAGATACGCAGTATTTT
TRBV5-1,-,TRBJ1-1,many,CASSLAPDVAEAFF,TGCGCCAGCAGCTTGGCCCCGGACGTAGCTGAAGCTTTCTTT
TRBV7-2,-,TRBJ2-3,few,CASSLGLVPDTQYF,TGTGCCAGCAGCTTAGGACTAGTCCCAGATACGCAGTATTTT
TRBV12-3/TRBV12-4,-,TRBJ1-2,-,CASSSDPSYGYTF,TGTGCCAGCAGTAGCGATCCTTCCTATGGCTACACCTTC
TRBV7-2,TRBD1,TRBJ2-7,-,CASSLDRRNYEQYF,TGTGCCAGCAGCCTGGACAGGCGGAACTACGAGCAGTACTTC
TRBV18,-,TRBJ2-3,many,CASSSSTGPDTQYF,TGTGCCAGCTCATCCTCGACAGGACCAGATACGCAGTATTTT